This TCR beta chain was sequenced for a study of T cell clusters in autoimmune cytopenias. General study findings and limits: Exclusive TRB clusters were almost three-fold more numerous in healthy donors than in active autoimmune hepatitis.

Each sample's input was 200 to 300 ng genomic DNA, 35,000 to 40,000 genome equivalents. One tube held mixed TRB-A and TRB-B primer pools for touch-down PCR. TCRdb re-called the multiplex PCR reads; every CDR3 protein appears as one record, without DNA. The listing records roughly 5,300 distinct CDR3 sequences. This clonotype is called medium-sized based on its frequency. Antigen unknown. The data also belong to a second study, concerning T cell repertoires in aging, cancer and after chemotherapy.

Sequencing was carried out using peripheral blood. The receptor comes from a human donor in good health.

The CDR3 sequence: CASSVDSSGANVLTF. This sequence joins TRBV12-3 or TRBV12-4 and TRBJ2-6. CDR3 size: 15 residues.